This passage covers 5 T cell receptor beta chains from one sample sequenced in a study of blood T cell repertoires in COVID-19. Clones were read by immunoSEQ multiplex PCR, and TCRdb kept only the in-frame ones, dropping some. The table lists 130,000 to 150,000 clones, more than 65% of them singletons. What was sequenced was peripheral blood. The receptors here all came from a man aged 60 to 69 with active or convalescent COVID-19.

The CDR3 DNA reads as TGTGCCAGTAGTATTTCGTCGGGGAGGGGTGGCTACACCTTC. It is translated as CASSISSGRGGYTF. This chain uses TRBV19 with TRBJ1-2, with TRBD1 as a possible D gene (5 bases). CDR1 and CDR2 from the germline V gene are LNHDA and SQIVND (reference sequence). V shed 3 bases and J shed 7 bases, with 15 bases lying between them. The CDR3 is 14 amino acids.

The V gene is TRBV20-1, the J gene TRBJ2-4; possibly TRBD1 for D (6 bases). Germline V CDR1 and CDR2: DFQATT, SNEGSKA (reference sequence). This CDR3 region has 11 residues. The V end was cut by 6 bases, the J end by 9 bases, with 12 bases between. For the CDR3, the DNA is TGCAGTGCCCCGGGACAAAGCATTCAGTACTTC. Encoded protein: CSAPGQSIQYF.

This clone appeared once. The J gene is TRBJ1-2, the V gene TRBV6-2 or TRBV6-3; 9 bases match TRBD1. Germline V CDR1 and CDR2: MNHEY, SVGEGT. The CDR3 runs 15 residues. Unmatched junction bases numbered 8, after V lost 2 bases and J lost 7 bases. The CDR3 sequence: CASSYDGTGSGGYTF. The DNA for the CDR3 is TGTGCCAGCAGTTACGACGGGACAGGGTCGGGTGGCTACACCTTC.

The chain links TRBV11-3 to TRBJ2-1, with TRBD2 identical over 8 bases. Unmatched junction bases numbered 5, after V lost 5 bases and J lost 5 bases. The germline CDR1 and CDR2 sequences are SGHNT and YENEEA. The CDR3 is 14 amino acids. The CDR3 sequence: CASSAPGGDNEQFF. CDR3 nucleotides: TGTGCCAGCAGCGCCCCCGGGGGGGACAATGAGCAGTTCTTC.

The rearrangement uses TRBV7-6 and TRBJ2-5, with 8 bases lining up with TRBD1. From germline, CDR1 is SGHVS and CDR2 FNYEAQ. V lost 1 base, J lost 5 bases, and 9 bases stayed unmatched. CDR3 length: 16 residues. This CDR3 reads CASSLGPGGAGETQYF. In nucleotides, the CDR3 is TGTGCCAGCAGCTTAGGGCCAGGGGGCGCCGGGGAGACCCAGTACTTC.